This TCR beta chain was obtained from a study of CD8 T cells in Susac syndrome. Study summary: Susac syndrome patients were untreated, on corticosteroids with some adding intravenous immunoglobulin, or on intravenous immunoglobulin only.

A note on this clonotype: Its target is unknown.

The study's findings and limits: There was no clonal expansion in the CD4+ T cell repertoires of Susac syndrome. An acknowledgment was made by the study that its TCR sequencing and HLA analysis involved relatively few individuals.

V lost 6 bases and J lost 3, with 15 bases in between. Germline assignment: CDR1 MDHEN and CDR2 SYDVKM. CDR3 size: 14 residues. Reverse transcription of about 0.45 to 1 ug RNA was performed with random hexamers. MiXCR, run by TCRdb on the immunoSEQ multiplex PCR reads, gives a single entry per CDR3 protein. The sample gives 200,000 to 300,000 distinct CDR3 sequences, less than 96% of which show up once; around 0.1% is in the top ten. J is TRBJ2-7 and V is TRBV28; D gene ambiguous. Sequences were obtained from CD4+ T cells from PBMCs. The TCR sequence derives from a human donor with Susac syndrome. The CDR3 DNA sequence: TGTGCCAGCAGGATTAGTTTCGGCCACTACGAGCAGTACTTC. Residues: CASRISFGHYEQYF.